This T cell receptor beta chain emerged from a study of blood T cell repertoires in COVID-19. Study details: PBMCs, B-cell-depleted T cells, or T cells were the source of the cDNA or gDNA that made up the material.

TCRdb's table, derived via immunoSEQ multiplex PCR, lists solely in-frame clones and lacks some. The repertoire holds 75,000 to 90,000 clones, with roughly 78% as singletons. Seattle cases were enrolled at active infection and followed longitudinally. In its sample, this clone was seen a few times. Germline lookup yields CDR1 SNHLY and CDR2 FYNNEI. V lost 6 bases, J lost 4 bases, and 2 bases stayed unmatched. CDR3 length: 14 amino acids. This receptor was taken from a man aged 60 to 69 with COVID-19, enrolled during active disease. The chain joins TRBV2 to TRBJ1-5; 11 bases are shared with TRBD1. Sequenced sample: peripheral blood. The CDR3 is CASSGTGGNQPQHF. CDR3 nucleotides: TGTGCCAGCAGCGGGACAGGGGGAAATCAGCCCCAGCATTTT.